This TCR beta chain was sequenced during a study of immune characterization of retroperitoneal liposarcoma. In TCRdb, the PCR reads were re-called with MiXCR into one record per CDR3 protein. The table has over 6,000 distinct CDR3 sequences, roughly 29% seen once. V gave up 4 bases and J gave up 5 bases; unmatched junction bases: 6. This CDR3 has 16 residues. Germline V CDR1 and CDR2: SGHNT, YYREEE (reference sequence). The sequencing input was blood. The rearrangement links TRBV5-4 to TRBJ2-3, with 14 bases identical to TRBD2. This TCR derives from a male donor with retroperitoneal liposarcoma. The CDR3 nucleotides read TGTGCCAGCAGCCCTCGACTAGCGGGGGGGTTAGATACGCAGTATTTT. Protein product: CASSPRLAGGLDTQYF.